This TCR beta chain was sequenced in a study of cytomegalovirus exposure and HLA in healthy donors. Overall study: The roughly 120 validation repertoires matched the roughly 650 first-cohort repertoires in platform, a later analysis reported.

Notes on the study in general: High sensitivity and specificity were reportedly achieved when the classifier diagnosed cytomegalovirus status. According to a subsequent analysis, TCR clusters from the first cohort were inclined to appear together in the 100 to 150 validation repertoires.

The V end lost 0 bases, the J end lost 6 bases, and 12 bases lay between the germline ends. The CDR3 spans 15 residues. Germline-derived CDR1 and CDR2 are LNHNV and YYDKDF (reference sequence). Here immunoSEQ multiplex PCR was the method, and the copy in TCRdb shows in-frame clones only, minus some. The sample lists fewer than 250,000 clones, approximately 87% seen once, with around 5.6% in the top ten. This clone has only a few counts. The antigen is not known. This chain uses TRBV15 with TRBJ1-5; D gene unclear. This sequence was found in a woman between 18 and 29 years old in good health and CMV-seronegative. The sample comprised PBMCs. The CDR3 loop reads CATSRDRRVGQPQHF. The CDR3 DNA reads as TGTGCCACCAGCAGAGATCGGAGGGTAGGTCAGCCCCAGCATTTT.